This T cell receptor (beta chain) was sequenced during a study of T cell responses to AZD1222 COVID-19 vaccine. Findings and caveats of the study: Unmutated regions of variants are reportedly targeted by nearly half of spike-specific TCRs.

Concerning this clone: Its antigen is currently unknown.

Sequencing was performed with immunoSEQ multiplex PCR; in TCRdb, only in-frame clones are kept and a portion is missing. The sample shows about 120,000 clones, approximately 94% of them seen only once. CDR1 is SGHVS and CDR2 is FNYEAQ in the germline V gene. V shed 5 bases and J shed 1 base, with 11 bases lying between them. The CDR3 covers 15 residues. Both about-4-week and about-12-week second-dose recipients were combined. This specimen consisted of peripheral blood, obtained 28 days after the second AZD1222 dose. This TCR came from an adult who received the AZD1222 COVID-19 vaccine. The rearrangement joins TRBV7-6 to TRBJ2-2; D remains ambiguous. CDR3 amino acids: CASSLPVLNTGELFF. In DNA, the CDR3 is TGTGCCAGCAGCCTCCCTGTTCTGAACACCGGGGAGCTGTTTTTT.